The clone carrying this T cell receptor (beta chain) was counted at least ten times. Antigen specificity is unknown. This sample stems from a study of breast tumors, draining lymph nodes, adjacent tissues. Whole-study findings and limits: The data were judged consistent with most tumor T cells coming from lymph node and expanding in tumor.

Samples came from axillary lymph nodes draining the breast cancer. V gave up 0 bases and J gave up 2 bases; unmatched junction bases: 7. The germline V gene has CDR1 MNHNS and CDR2 SASEGT. The CDR3 is made up of 16 amino acids. MiXCR was run by TCRdb on the multiplex PCR reads, yielding one entry per CDR3 protein. The data hold approximately 130,000 distinct CDR3 sequences, with about 20% observed a single time. The rearrangement links TRBV6-1 to TRBJ2-7, with 7 bases identical to TRBD2. The receptor comes from a female donor with breast cancer. Some clones in this sample may be carry-over from other donors' samples. The sequencing sample was made of axillary lymph node tissue. Written as DNA, the CDR3 is TGTGCCAGCAGTGAAGCGTATAGCGGGTCTACCTACGAGCAGTACTTC. This encodes CASSEAYSGSTYEQYF.